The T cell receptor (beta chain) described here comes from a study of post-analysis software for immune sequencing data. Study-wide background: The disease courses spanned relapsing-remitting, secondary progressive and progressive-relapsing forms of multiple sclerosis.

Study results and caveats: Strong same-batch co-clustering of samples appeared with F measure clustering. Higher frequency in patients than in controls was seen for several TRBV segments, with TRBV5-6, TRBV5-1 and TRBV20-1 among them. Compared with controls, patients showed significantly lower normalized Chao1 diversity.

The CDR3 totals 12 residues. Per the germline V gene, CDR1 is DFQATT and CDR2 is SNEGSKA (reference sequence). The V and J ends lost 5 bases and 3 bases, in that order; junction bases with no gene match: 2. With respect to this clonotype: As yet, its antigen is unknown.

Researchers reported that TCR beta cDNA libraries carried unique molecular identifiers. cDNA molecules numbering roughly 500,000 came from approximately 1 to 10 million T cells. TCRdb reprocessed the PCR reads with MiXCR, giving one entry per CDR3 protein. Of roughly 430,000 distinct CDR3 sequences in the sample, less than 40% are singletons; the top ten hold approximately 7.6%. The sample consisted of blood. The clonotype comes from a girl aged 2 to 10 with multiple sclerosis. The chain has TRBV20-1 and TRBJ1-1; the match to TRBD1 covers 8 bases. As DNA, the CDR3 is TGCAGTGCTCGGGACAGGTACACTGAAGCTTTCTTT. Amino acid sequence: CSARDRYTEAFF.